Listed below are T cell receptor beta chains from one sample, sequenced in a study of T cell changes during pregnancy in multiple sclerosis. This table comes from immunoSEQ multiplex PCR, and its TCRdb copy is limited to in-frame clones, with some not included. This table holds tens of thousands of clones, roughly 92% found once. Sample: CD8+ T cells from peripheral blood mononuclear cells, taken before pregnancy. These receptors all stem from a female donor with multiple sclerosis, enrolled in a pregnancy study. The CDR3 runs from the conserved cysteine through the conserved F or W. The D gene is left open where the match is weak. Rows give clone size only sometimes, using once, few, many, or a class for an expanded clone.

d_call,clone_size,j_call,v_call,cdr3_aa,cdr3_nt
NA,NA,TRBJ1-2,TRBV5-4,CASTGGQYNYGYTF,TGTGCCAGCACCGGCGGACAGTATAACTATGGCTACACCTTC
NA,NA,TRBJ2-7,TRBV29-1,CSVAAGIIPYEQYF,TGCAGCGTTGCTGCAGGGATAATCCCCTACGAGCAGTACTTC
TRBD1,NA,TRBJ2-1,TRBV9,CASSPRTGAYNEQFF,TGTGCCAGCAGCCCCCGGACAGGGGCATACAATGAGCAGTTCTTC
TRBD2,NA,TRBJ2-1,TRBV5-1,CASSGGLAGAGSYNEQFF,TGCGCCAGCAGCGGGGGACTAGCGGGAGCTGGGTCCTACAATGAGCAGTTCTTC
NA,medium-sized,TRBJ2-3,TRBV6-6,CASSRGVEADTQYF,TGTGCCAGCAGCCGGGGTGTTGAGGCAGATACGCAGTATTTT
TRBD1,NA,TRBJ1-2,TRBV5-4,CASSPRGQGGYGYTF,TGTGCCAGCAGCCCCCGTGGACAGGGCGGCTATGGCTACACCTTC
NA,NA,TRBJ2-5,TRBV5-8,CASSFGFQETQYF,TGTGCCAGCAGCTTCGGTTTCCAAGAGACCCAGTACTTC
NA,NA,TRBJ2-7,TRBV5-4,CASSFNQGPPYEQYF,TGTGCCAGCAGCTTTAACCAGGGGCCCCCCTACGAGCAGTACTTC
NA,NA,TRBJ2-7,TRBV6-1,CASSEVEVGARRVYEQYF,TGTGCCAGCAGTGAAGTCGAGGTGGGAGCTCGTCGGGTCTACGAGCAGTACTTC
TRBD1,NA,TRBJ1-5,TRBV28,CASSPRTGRNQPQHF,TGTGCCAGCAGCCCCAGGACAGGGCGCAATCAGCCCCAGCATTTT
TRBD1,NA,TRBJ1-1,TRBV14,CASSHITGASEEAFF,TGTGCCAGCAGCCATATAACAGGGGCTTCAGAAGAAGCTTTCTTT
NA,NA,TRBJ2-7,TRBV4-1,CASSQDWEDEQYF,TGCGCCAGCAGCCAAGATTGGGAGGACGAGCAGTACTTC